Presented here are 29 T cell receptor beta chains from one specimen sequenced in a study of CD8+ T cells in alopecia areata. Isolated RNA was reverse transcribed into cDNA used as the sequencing template. Generated by immunoSEQ multiplex PCR, the TCRdb table keeps only in-frame clones and is missing some. The sample lists some 160,000 clones, around three fifths occurring once. Regarding treatment: oral pan-JAK inhibitor, 5-10 mg twice daily. The specimen was CD4+ T cells sorted from blood, collected at week 4, from a patient treated with tofacitinib. Receptors were obtained from a human donor with alopecia areata.

This clone was detected once. The chain carries TRBV10-3 and TRBJ1-5; TRBD1 matches 7 bases. Per germline, CDR1 ENHRY and CDR2 SYGVKD. With 6 bases clipped from V and 4 bases from J, the junction kept 9 bases outside the gene matches. The CDR3 spans 15 residues. CDR3 region: CAISLTGTANQPQHF. The CDR3 DNA reads as TGTGCCATCAGCCTTACCGGGACAGCTAATCAGCCCCAGCATTTT.

V and J are TRBV18 and TRBJ2-7; D is perhaps TRBD1 (6 bases). The CDR3 contains 13 residues. V lost 4 bases and J 2 bases, leaving 9 bases between the germline ends. Germline V gives CDR1 KGHSH, CDR2 LQKENI. CDR3 sequence: CASSQGVTYEQYF. The CDR3 DNA follows: TGTGCCAGCTCACAGGGGGTAACCTACGAGCAGTACTTC.

The chain joins TRBV4-3 to TRBJ2-6; D is unresolved. This CDR3 contains 15 residues. The ends were cut back, 0 bases at V and 2 bases at J, with 5 bases in the middle. Per germline, CDR1 LGHNA and CDR2 YSLEER. The CDR3 region has the DNA TGCGCCAGCAGCCAAGAGGCTGCTGGGGCCAACGTCCTGACTTTC. Amino acid sequence: CASSQEAAGANVLTF.

This clone showed up just a few times. The V call is TRBV15, the J call TRBJ2-7; 8 bases map to TRBD1. The CDR3 sequence is 15 residues long. V dropped 5 bases and J dropped 4; count of bases not matched to a gene: 10. Germline lookup yields CDR1 LNHNV and CDR2 YYDKDF (reference sequence). The CDR3 DNA is TGTGCCACCAGCCTCGGACAGGGTCCCATGTACGAGCAGTACTTC. Its protein is CATSLGQGPMYEQYF.

The chain is built from TRBV6-6 and TRBJ2-3, with a tentative D call TRBD1 (6 bases). Looked up from germline, CDR1 is MNHNY and CDR2 is SVGAGI (reference sequence). The CDR3 runs 15 residues. Deletions cut 0 bases from V and 4 bases from J, with 11 bases between. DNA for the CDR3: TGTGCCAGCAGTTACTCAAGGACAGAGTCAGATACGCAGTATTTT. This sequence encodes CASSYSRTESDTQYF.

The CDR3 sequence is CACSSLGYTQYF. The CDR3 bases are TGTGCCTGCTCTTCCTTGGGGTATACGCAGTATTTT. The genes are TRBV13 and TRBJ2-3; D is ambiguous. The CDR3 has 12 amino acids. Germline assignment: CDR1 PRHDT and CDR2 FYEKMQ (reference sequence). V dropped 11 bases and J dropped 7 bases, with 16 bases sitting between them.

CDR3 sequence: CASSRQGPYGYTF. In DNA form, the CDR3 reads TGTGCCAGCAGTCGACAGGGGCCTTATGGCTACACCTTC. The rearrangement joins TRBV2 to TRBJ1-2; 8 nucleotides align to TRBD1. The CDR3 spans 13 residues. Germline V gene lookup returns CDR1 SNHLY and CDR2 FYNNEI. V lost 5 bases, J lost 5 bases, and 4 bases stayed unmatched.

The chain carries TRBV29-1 and TRBJ1-2; D is uncertain. The V gene lost 2 bases and the J gene lost 4 bases, with 11 bases spanning the gap. Per germline, CDR1 SQVTM and CDR2 ANQGSEA. This CDR3 is built from 13 residues. The CDR3 is CSVETGPVYGYTF. The CDR3 DNA reads as TGCAGCGTTGAAACCGGACCGGTCTATGGCTACACCTTC. Full variable domain (outside the CDR3, taken from reference TRBV29-1 and TRBJ1-2): SAVISQKPSRDICQRGTSLTIQCQVDSQVTMMFWYRQQPGQSLTLIATANQGSEATYESGFVIDKFPISRPNLTFSTLTVSNMSPEDSSIYLCSVETGPVYGYTFGSGTRLTVV.

The sample holds one count of this clone. Other DNA sequences of this sample code for an identical CDR3. The chain recombines TRBV14 with TRBJ2-5; D not resolved. V was shortened by 4 bases and J by 1 base, with 4 bases between the two germline ends. Germline V gene data show CDR1 as SGHDN and CDR2 as FVKESK. The CDR3 length is 12 residues. The CDR3 loop reads CASSPLQETQYF. In DNA form, the CDR3 reads TGTGCCAGCAGCCCACTCCAAGAGACCCAGTACTTC.

The J gene is TRBJ1-6, the V gene TRBV10-3; possible D gene TRBD1, 5 bases. V lost 6 bases, J lost 5 bases, and 14 bases lay in between. The CDR3 runs 15 residues. Germline CDR1 ENHRY, CDR2 SYGVKD. CDR3 residues: CAIRPSGRDNSPLHF. The CDR3 DNA reads TGTGCCATCAGACCCTCGGGACGGGATAATTCACCCCTCCACTTT.

The gene calls are TRBV30 and TRBJ1-2; D is unresolved. Germline loops: CDR1 GTSNPN, CDR2 SVGIG (reference sequence). V shed 5 bases and J shed 8 bases, with 12 bases lying between them. The CDR3 is 11 amino acids. CDR3 amino acids: CAWWSGEGYTF. As DNA, the CDR3 is TGTGCCTGGTGGTCTGGGGAAGGCTACACCTTC.

The chain carries TRBV9 and TRBJ2-1, with D hard to call. Germline CDR1 and CDR2: SGDLS and YYNGEE. This CDR3 contains 15 residues. Trimming pared 0 bases from V and 0 bases from J, leaving 7 bases between. The CDR3 loop reads CASSVAPSSYNEQFF. The CDR3 DNA is TGTGCCAGCAGCGTAGCGCCCAGCTCCTACAATGAGCAGTTCTTC.

Points on this clone: The sample has other DNA sequences that encode this CDR3 too. The V gene is TRBV9, the J gene TRBJ2-2; D gene uncertain. This CDR3 comprises 13 residues. CDR1 SGDLS and CDR2 YYNGEE come from the germline V gene. The V and J ends lost 0 bases and 5 bases respectively, with 5 bases between them. The CDR3 protein is CASSVVLTGELFF. CDR3 nucleotides: TGTGCCAGCAGCGTAGTGCTGACCGGGGAGCTGTTTTTT.

The J gene is TRBJ1-2, the V gene TRBV7-6, with D possibly TRBD1 on 6 matching bases. V lost 3 bases and J 8 bases, leaving 25 bases between the germline ends. Per germline, CDR1 SGHVS and CDR2 FNYEAQ. The CDR3 has 17 amino acids. CDR3 sequence: CASSFLGIGTLRRGYTF. The CDR3 nucleotides are TGTGCCAGCAGCTTTTTGGGAATCGGGACACTCCGCAGGGGCTACACCTTC.

V is TRBV30 and J is TRBJ1-2, with a tentative D call TRBD1 (5 bases). In germline, CDR1 is GTSNPN, CDR2 SVGIG (reference sequence). Trimming took 0 bases from V and 6 from J, leaving 11 bases between them. This CDR3 is 13 amino acids long. Here the CDR3 reads CAWSVSRDHGYTF. The DNA of the CDR3 is TGTGCCTGGAGTGTGTCCAGGGACCATGGCTACACCTTC.

This sequence joins TRBV4-1 and TRBJ2-1, with a tentative D call TRBD2 (6 bases). The germline gives CDR1 MGHRA, CDR2 YSYEKL. V dropped 1 base and J dropped 3 bases, with 13 bases sitting between them. The length of the CDR3 is 16 residues. CDR3 bases: TGCGCCAGCAGCCAAGTTGGCGGGGTGGTCTACAATGAGCAGTTCTTC. This encodes CASSQVGGVVYNEQFF.

The rearrangement joins TRBV4-1 to TRBJ2-7; perhaps TRBD1 as D (6 bases). Germline CDR1 reads MGHRA; CDR2 reads YSYEKL. The length of the CDR3 is 16 residues. The V and J ends lost 3 bases and 2 bases respectively, with 17 bases between them. DNA for the CDR3: TGCGCCAGCAGCCAGATCTTGGGGGCGTCCCCCTACGAGCAGTACTTC. It codes for CASSQILGASPYEQYF.

The chain combines TRBV4-3 with TRBJ2-3; the match to TRBD2 covers 10 bases. The CDR3 contains 17 residues. The germline V gene encodes CDR1 LGHNA and CDR2 YSLEER. V was pared by 0 bases and J by 5 bases, with 8 bases of the junction left unmatched. CDR3 bases: TGCGCCAGCAGCCAAGATCCGGCTAGCGGGGGACTAGATACGCAGTATTTT. Translation: CASSQDPASGGLDTQYF.

The rearrangement joins TRBV29-1 to TRBJ2-7; 7 bases align to TRBD1. This CDR3 is built from 13 residues. The germline CDR1 and CDR2 sequences are SQVTM and ANQGSEA. V dropped 7 bases and J dropped 5; count of bases not matched to a gene: 11. The CDR3 sequence: CSARVRGQDEQYF. CDR3 nucleotide sequence: TGCAGCGCCCGGGTTAGGGGGCAGGACGAGCAGTACTTC.

Note on this clone: Other nucleotide sequences from this sample produce the same CDR3. This chain uses TRBV9 with TRBJ1-5; D ambiguous. The CDR3 is made up of 13 amino acids. Germline-derived CDR1 and CDR2 are SGDLS and YYNGEE. V lost 0 bases and J lost 6, with 7 bases in between. The CDR3 here is CASSVEGFQPQHF. The CDR3 coding sequence is TGTGCCAGCAGCGTAGAAGGGTTTCAGCCCCAGCATTTT.

The chain is built from TRBV30 and TRBJ1-2; D is possibly TRBD1 (5 bases). The ends were cut back, 5 bases at V and 6 bases at J, with 10 bases in the middle. Germline CDR1 is GTSNPN and CDR2 is SVGIG (reference sequence). The CDR3 extends over 11 amino acids. The CDR3 bases are TGTGCCTGGGGGAGGGGAGATGGCTACACCTTC. Protein sequence: CAWGRGDGYTF.

CDR3 nucleotides: TGTGCCTCGAGGGGGAACACTGAAGCTTTCTTT. Residues: CASRGNTEAFF. The chain couples TRBV6-1 to TRBJ1-1, with D possibly matching TRBD1 (5 bases). The V end lost 11 bases, the J end lost 1 base, and 8 bases lay between the germline ends. The length of the CDR3 is 11 residues. Germline CDR1 is MNHNS and CDR2 is SASEGT.

CDR3: CASSLGQTTGELFF. DNA of the CDR3: TGCGCCAGCAGCTTGGGGCAGACCACCGGGGAGCTGTTTTTT. The genes are TRBV5-1 and TRBJ2-2; D gene uncertain. In germline, CDR1 is SGHRS, CDR2 YFSETQ. Trimming shortened V by 0 bases and J by 4 bases, and 7 bases separated the two germline ends. The CDR3 covers 14 residues.

The V gene is TRBV29-1, the J gene TRBJ1-1; no clear D. CDR3 length: 14 residues. CDR1 and CDR2 (germline): SQVTM, ANQGSEA. The V end lost 6 bases, the J end lost 2 bases, and 16 bases lay between the germline ends. CDR3 DNA: TGCAGCGTGGTCCGCGACAACGAAAACACTGAAGCTTTCTTT. Its translation is CSVVRDNENTEAFF.

This clone was seen only a few times. This sequence joins TRBV30 and TRBJ2-2; D not certain. V was cut by 3 bases and J by 13 bases, with 9 bases left in between. Germline CDR1 and CDR2: GTSNPN and SVGIG (reference sequence). This CDR3 spans 10 amino acids. CDR3 amino acids: CAWRISRLFF. CDR3 coding DNA: TGTGCCTGGAGAATCTCTCGGCTGTTTTTT.

The chain joins TRBV5-1 to TRBJ2-3, with unresolved D. This CDR3 has 13 residues. Trimming cost V 1 base and J 0 bases, with 3 bases left between them. Germline CDR1 is SGHRS and CDR2 is YFSETQ. The CDR3 sequence: CASSLTSTDTQYF. DNA of the CDR3: TGCGCCAGCAGCTTGACTAGCACAGATACGCAGTATTTT.

Of note for this clone: This same CDR3 is encoded by further DNA sequences in the sample. V is TRBV30 and J is TRBJ2-5; 8 bases match TRBD2. Trimming at V came to 2 bases and at J to 5 bases, leaving 1 base not matched to a gene. From germline, CDR1 is GTSNPN and CDR2 SVGIG (reference sequence). The CDR3 is 12 amino acids. This CDR3 reads CAWSSGGETQYF. CDR3 nucleotide sequence: TGTGCCTGGAGTTCGGGGGGGGAGACCCAGTACTTC.

This chain joins TRBV2 and TRBJ2-2; D is uncertain. The length of the CDR3 is 11 residues. Germline V gene data show CDR1 as SNHLY and CDR2 as FYNNEI. V dropped 3 bases and J dropped 4 bases, with 0 bases sitting between them. The CDR3 region is CASSDTGELFF. The CDR3 coding sequence is TGTGCCAGCAGTGACACCGGGGAGCTGTTTTTT.

The chain combines TRBV4-1 with TRBJ2-6; no clear D gene. The CDR3 has 18 residues. From germline, CDR1 is MGHRA and CDR2 YSYEKL. V lost 1 base, J lost 4 bases, and 17 bases lay in between. The CDR3 is CASSQASIGGPGANVLTF. The CDR3 nucleotides are TGCGCCAGCAGCCAAGCCTCGATTGGTGGGCCCGGGGCCAACGTCCTGACTTTC.